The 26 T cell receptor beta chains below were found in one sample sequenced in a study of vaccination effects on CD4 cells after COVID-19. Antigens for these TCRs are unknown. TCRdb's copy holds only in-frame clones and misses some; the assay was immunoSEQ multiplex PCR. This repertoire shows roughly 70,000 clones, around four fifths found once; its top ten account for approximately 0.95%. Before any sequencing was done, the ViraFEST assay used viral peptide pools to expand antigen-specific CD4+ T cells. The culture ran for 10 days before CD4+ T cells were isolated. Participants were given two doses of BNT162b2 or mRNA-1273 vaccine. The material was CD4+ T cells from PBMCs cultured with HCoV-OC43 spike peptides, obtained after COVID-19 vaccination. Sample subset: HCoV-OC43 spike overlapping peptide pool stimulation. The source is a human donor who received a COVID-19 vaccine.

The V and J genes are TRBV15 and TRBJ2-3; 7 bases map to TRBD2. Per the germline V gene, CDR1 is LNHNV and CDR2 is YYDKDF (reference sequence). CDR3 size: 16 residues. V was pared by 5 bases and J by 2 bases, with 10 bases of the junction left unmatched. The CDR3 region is CATSFARERNTDTQYF. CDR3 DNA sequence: TGTGCCACCAGCTTCGCGCGGGAGAGAAACACAGATACGCAGTATTTT.

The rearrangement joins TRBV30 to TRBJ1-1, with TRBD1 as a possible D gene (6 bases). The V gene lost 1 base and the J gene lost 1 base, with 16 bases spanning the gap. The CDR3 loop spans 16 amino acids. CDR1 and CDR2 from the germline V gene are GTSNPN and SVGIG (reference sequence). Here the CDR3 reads CAWSALGQRTNTEAFF. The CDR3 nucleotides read TGTGCCTGGAGTGCCTTAGGACAGAGAACGAACACTGAAGCTTTCTTT.

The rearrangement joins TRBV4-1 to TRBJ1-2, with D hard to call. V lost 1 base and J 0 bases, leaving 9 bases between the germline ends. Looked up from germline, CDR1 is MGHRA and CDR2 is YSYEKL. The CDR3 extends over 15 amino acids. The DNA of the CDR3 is TGCGCCAGCAGCCAAGTGGTGGCACCTAACTATGGCTACACCTTC. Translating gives CASSQVVAPNYGYTF.

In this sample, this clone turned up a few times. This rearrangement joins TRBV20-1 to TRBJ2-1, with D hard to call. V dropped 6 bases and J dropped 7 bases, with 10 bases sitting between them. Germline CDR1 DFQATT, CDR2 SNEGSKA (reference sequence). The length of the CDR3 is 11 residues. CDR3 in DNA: TGCAGTGCGATTAAGAGGAATGAGCAGTTCTTC. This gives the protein CSAIKRNEQFF.

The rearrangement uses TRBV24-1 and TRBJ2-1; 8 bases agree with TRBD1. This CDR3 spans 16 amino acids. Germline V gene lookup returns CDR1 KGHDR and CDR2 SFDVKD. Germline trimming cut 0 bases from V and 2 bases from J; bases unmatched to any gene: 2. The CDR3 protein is CATSDLGQGPYNEQFF. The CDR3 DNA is TGTGCCACCAGTGATTTGGGACAGGGTCCCTACAATGAGCAGTTCTTC.

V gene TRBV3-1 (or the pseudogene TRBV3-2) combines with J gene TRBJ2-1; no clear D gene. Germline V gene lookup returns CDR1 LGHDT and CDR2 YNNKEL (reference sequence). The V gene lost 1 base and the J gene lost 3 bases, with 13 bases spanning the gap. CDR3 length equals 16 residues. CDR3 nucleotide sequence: TGTGCCAGCAGCCAAGCGTGGCAAAAGTTCTACAATGAGCAGTTCTTC. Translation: CASSQAWQKFYNEQFF.

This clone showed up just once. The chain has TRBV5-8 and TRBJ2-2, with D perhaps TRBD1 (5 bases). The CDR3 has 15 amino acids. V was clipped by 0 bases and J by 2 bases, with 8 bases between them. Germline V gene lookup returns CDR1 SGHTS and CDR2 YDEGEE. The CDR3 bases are TGTGCCAGCAGCTTGGGGCAGGGAAACACCGGGGAGCTGTTTTTT. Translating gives CASSLGQGNTGELFF.

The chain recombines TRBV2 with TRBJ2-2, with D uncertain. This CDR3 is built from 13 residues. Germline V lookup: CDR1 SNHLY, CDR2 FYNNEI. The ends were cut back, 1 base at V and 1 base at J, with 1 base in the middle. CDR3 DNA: TGTGCCAGCAGTGAAGGGAACACCGGGGAGCTGTTTTTT. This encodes CASSEGNTGELFF.

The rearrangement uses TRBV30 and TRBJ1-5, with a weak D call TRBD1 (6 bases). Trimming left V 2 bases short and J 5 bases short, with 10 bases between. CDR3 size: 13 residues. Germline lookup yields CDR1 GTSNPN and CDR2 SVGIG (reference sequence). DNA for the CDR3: TGTGCCTGGAGTAAGACAGGAGATCAGCCCCAGCATTTT. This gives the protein CAWSKTGDQPQHF.

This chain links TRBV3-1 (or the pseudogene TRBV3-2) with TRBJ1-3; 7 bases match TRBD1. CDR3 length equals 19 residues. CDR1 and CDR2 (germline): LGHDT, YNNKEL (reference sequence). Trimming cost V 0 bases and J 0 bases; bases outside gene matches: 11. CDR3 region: CASSQEGRRQGLSGNTIYF. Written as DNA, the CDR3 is TGTGCCAGCAGCCAAGAGGGGCGGAGACAGGGCCTCTCTGGAAACACCATATATTTT.

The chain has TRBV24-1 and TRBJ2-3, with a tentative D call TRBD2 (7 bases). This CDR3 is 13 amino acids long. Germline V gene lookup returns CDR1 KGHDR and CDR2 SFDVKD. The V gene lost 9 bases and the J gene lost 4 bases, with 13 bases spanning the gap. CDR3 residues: CATGGLAADTQYF. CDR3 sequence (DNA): TGTGCCACCGGGGGGCTAGCGGCAGATACGCAGTATTTT.

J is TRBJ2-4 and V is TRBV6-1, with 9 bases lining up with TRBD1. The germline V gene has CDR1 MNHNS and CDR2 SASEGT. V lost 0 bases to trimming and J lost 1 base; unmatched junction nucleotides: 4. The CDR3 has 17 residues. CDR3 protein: CASSEASTGGAKNIQYF. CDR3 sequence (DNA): TGTGCCAGCAGTGAAGCAAGTACAGGGGGCGCCAAAAACATTCAGTACTTC.

The CDR3 loop reads CASRSAIQGYYGYTF. The CDR3 DNA reads as TGTGCCAGCAGGTCAGCTATACAGGGCTACTATGGCTACACCTTC. This chain links TRBV5-6 with TRBJ1-2; possible D gene TRBD1, 6 bases. V gave up 5 bases and J gave up 3 bases, with 17 bases separating them. CDR3 length: 15 residues. Germline assignment: CDR1 SGHDT and CDR2 YYEEEE. Variable domain in full (rest from reference TRBV5-6 and TRBJ1-2): DAGVTQSPTHLIKTRGQQVTLRCSPKSGHDTVSWYQQALGQGPQFIFQYYEEEERQRGNFPDRFSGHQFPNYSSELNVNALLLGDSALYLCASRSAIQGYYGYTFGSGTRLTVV.

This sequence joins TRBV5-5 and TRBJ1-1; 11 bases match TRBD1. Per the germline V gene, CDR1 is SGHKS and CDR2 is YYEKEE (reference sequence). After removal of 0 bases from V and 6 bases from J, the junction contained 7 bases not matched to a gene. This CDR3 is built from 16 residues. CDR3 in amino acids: CASSLVSGQGGAEAFF. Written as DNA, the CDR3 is TGTGCCAGCAGCTTGGTTTCGGGACAGGGGGGGGCTGAAGCTTTCTTT.

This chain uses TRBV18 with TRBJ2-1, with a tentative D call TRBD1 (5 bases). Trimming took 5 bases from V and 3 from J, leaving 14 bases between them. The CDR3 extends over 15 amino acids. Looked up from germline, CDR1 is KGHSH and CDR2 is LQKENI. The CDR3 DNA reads TGTGCCAGCTCATCTCCGCGACAGATCTACAATGAGCAGTTCTTC. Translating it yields CASSSPRQIYNEQFF.

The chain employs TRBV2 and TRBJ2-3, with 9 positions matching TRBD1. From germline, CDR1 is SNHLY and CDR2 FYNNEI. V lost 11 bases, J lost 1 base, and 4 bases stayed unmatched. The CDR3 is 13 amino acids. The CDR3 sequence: CAGGDRGTDTQYF. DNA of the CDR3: TGTGCCGGGGGGGACAGGGGCACAGATACGCAGTATTTT.

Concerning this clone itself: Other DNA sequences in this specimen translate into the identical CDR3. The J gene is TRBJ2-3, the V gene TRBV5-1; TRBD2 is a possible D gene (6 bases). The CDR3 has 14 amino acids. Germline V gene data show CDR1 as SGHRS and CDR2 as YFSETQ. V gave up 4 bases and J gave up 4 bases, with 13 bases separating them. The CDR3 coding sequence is TGCGCCAGCAGCCAGGGAGGTTTAGCAGATACGCAGTATTTT. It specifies CASSQGGLADTQYF.

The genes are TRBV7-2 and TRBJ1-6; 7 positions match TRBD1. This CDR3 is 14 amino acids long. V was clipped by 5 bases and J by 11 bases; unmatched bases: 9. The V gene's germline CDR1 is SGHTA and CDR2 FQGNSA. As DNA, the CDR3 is TGTGCCAGCAGCCAGGGGGGAGGGGGTCCACCCCTCCACTTT. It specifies CASSQGGGGPPLHF.

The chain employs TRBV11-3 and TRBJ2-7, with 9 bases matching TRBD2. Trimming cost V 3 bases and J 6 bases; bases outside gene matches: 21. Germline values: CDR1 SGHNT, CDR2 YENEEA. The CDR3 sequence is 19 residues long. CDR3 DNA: TGTGCCAGCAGCTTCCGCCTGGCTACGCTAGCGGGGCTTTTTGGCGAGCAGTACGTC. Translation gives CASSFRLATLAGLFGEQYV.

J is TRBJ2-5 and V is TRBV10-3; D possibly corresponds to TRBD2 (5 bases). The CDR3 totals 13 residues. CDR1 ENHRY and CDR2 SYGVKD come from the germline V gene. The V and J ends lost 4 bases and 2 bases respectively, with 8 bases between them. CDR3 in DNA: TGTGCCATCAGTGGGAGGCAGCAAGAGACCCAGTACTTC. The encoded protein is CAISGRQQETQYF.

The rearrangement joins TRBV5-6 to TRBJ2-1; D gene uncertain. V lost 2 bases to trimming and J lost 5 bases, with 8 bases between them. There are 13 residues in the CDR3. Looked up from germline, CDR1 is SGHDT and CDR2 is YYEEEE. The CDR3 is CASSFQLNNEQFF. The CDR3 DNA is TGTGCCAGCAGCTTTCAGTTGAACAATGAGCAGTTCTTC.

CDR3 loop: CASSKSGGTVEAFF. CDR3 coding DNA: TGTGCCAGCAGTAAATCAGGGGGCACGGTTGAAGCTTTCTTT. The gene calls are TRBV6-5 and TRBJ1-1; 8 bases align to TRBD1. CDR1 and CDR2 (germline): MNHEY, SVGAGI. The CDR3 has 14 amino acids. V was clipped by 5 bases and J by 7 bases; unmatched bases: 9.

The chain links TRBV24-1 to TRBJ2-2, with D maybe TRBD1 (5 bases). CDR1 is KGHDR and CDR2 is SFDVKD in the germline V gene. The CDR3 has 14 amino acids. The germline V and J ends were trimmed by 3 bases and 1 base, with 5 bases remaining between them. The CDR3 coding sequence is TGTGCCACCAGTGATACAGGGAACACCGGGGAGCTGTTTTTT. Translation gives CATSDTGNTGELFF.

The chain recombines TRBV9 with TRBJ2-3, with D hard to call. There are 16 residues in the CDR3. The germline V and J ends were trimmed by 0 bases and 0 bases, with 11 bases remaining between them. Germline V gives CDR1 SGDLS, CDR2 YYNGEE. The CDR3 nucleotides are TGTGCCAGCAGCGTAGTGTCGGCAGGAAGCACAGATACGCAGTATTTT. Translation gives CASSVVSAGSTDTQYF. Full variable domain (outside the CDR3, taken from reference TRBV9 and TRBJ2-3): DSGVTQTPKHLITATGQRVTLRCSPRSGDLSVYWYQQSLDQGLQFLIQYYNGEERAKGNILERFSAQQFPDLHSELNLSSLELGDSALYFCASSVVSAGSTDTQYFGPGTRLTVL.

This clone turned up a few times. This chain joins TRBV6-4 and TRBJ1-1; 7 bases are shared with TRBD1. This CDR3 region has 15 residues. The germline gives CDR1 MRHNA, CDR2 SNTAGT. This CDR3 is CARGTTQGLDTEAFF. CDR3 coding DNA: TGTGCACGGGGCACCACACAGGGGTTGGACACTGAAGCTTTCTTT.

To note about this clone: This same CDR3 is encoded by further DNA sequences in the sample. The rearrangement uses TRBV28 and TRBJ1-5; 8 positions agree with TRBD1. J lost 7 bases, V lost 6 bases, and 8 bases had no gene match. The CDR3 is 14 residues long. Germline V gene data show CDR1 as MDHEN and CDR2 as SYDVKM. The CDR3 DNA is TGTGCCAGCAGCAGTCAGGGGGCACGGCAGCCCCAGCATTTT. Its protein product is CASSSQGARQPQHF.